The rows below give T cell receptor beta chains drawn from one sample of a study of vaccination and CD4 T cells after COVID-19. The antigens for these receptors are not known. MiXCR, run by TCRdb on the PCR reads, gives a single entry per CDR3 protein. The sample comprises fewer than 13,000 distinct CDR3 sequences, around 37% of which are singletons, and 13% to 15% rests with the top ten. Input material: CD4+ T cells from blood, cultured in vitro. These receptor sequences come from a human donor in good health. Each CDR3 is given with its conserved first and last residue. The D gene is left open where the match is weak. Size is stated for part of the rows, as once, few or many counts, or as a class when the clone is expanded.

D,J,V,size,CDR3,DNA
.,TRBJ2-1,TRBV27,.,CASSQGPYNEQFF,TGTGCCAGCAGCCAGGGTCCCTACAATGAGCAGTTCTTC
.,TRBJ1-5,TRBV20-1,few,CSASTRVNQPQHF,TGCAGTGCTAGTACCAGGGTCAATCAGCCCCAGCATTTT
.,TRBJ2-2,TRBV6-2/TRBV6-3,few,CASRRGQTTGELFF,TGTGCCAGCAGACGAGGACAGACCACCGGGGAGCTGTTTTTT
TRBD2,TRBJ2-7,TRBV29-1,.,CSVGLAGNYEQYF,TGCAGCGTTGGATTAGCGGGTAACTACGAGCAGTACTTC
.,TRBJ1-1,TRBV4-2,few,CASSQNPANTEAFF,TGTGCCAGCAGCCAAAATCCGGCGAACACTGAAGCTTTCTTT
.,TRBJ2-2,TRBV6-1,once,CASSDGRPRNTGELFF,TGTGCCAGCAGTGACGGCAGACCTCGGAACACCGGGGAGCTGTTTTTT
.,TRBJ1-6,TRBV28,.,CASSLRVSPLHF,TGTGCCAGCAGTTTGAGGGTTTCACCCCTCCACTTT
TRBD1,TRBJ2-5,TRBV7-3,few,CASSPPGGQETQYF,TGTGCCAGCAGCCCCCCAGGGGGCCAAGAGACCCAGTACTTC
.,TRBJ1-1,TRBV27,.,CASGLWSGQKASEAFF,TGTGCCAGCGGTTTATGGTCGGGTCAAAAGGCAAGTGAAGCTTTCTTT
.,TRBJ2-1,TRBV7-7,few,CASSPRFDYNEQFF,TGTGCTAGCAGCCCGAGGTTCGATTACAATGAGCAGTTCTTC
TRBD2,TRBJ2-5,TRBV20-1,few,CSALGLAGGEETQYF,TGCAGTGCCCTGGGACTAGCGGGAGGGGAAGAGACCCAGTACTTC
.,TRBJ2-5,TRBV7-7,.,CASSPRELGTQYF,TGTGCTAGCAGCCCCCGCGAGTTGGGGACCCAGTACTTC
.,TRBJ2-5,TRBV6-1,.,CASSTGQWGTQETQYF,TGTGCCAGCAGTACAGGACAGTGGGGGACTCAAGAGACCCAGTACTTC
.,TRBJ1-3,TRBV6-4,.,CASSSPPAGNTIYF,TGTGCCAGCAGTTCCCCCCCGGCTGGAAACACCATATATTTT
TRBD1,TRBJ1-2,TRBV6-2/TRBV6-3,few,CASRDAVGTGDGYTF,TGTGCCAGCAGAGACGCCGTCGGGACAGGGGATGGCTACACCTTC
TRBD2,TRBJ2-1,TRBV6-2/TRBV6-3,.,CASSYPLATYNEQFF,TGTGCCAGCAGTTACCCACTAGCGACATACAATGAGCAGTTCTTC
TRBD2,TRBJ2-7,TRBV10-3,.,CAISESSGGGSYEQYF,TGTGCCATCAGTGAGTCGAGTGGCGGGGGTTCCTACGAGCAGTACTTC
.,TRBJ1-1,TRBV11-3,.,CASSPDGFVAFF,TGTGCCAGCAGCCCGGACGGGTTCGTAGCTTTCTTT
.,TRBJ2-1,TRBV20-1,.,CSARRSSNEQFF,TGCAGTGCTAGAAGGTCTAGCAATGAGCAGTTCTTC
.,TRBJ2-7,TRBV9,.,CASSLSGTALYEQYF,TGTGCCAGCAGCTTAAGCGGGACAGCCCTCTACGAGCAGTACTTC
TRBD2,TRBJ2-1,TRBV12-3/TRBV12-4,once,CASSLAVTSGNNEQFF,TGTGCCAGCAGTTTAGCGGTGACTAGCGGGAACAATGAGCAGTTCTTC
TRBD1,TRBJ1-5,TRBV6-1,few,CASSTGAQGNQPQHF,TGTGCCAGCAGCACAGGGGCACAGGGCAATCAGCCCCAGCATTTT
.,TRBJ2-6,TRBV5-4,.,CASSLDGVSGANVLTF,TGTGCCAGCAGCTTGGATGGGGTCTCTGGGGCCAACGTCCTGACTTTC
TRBD2,TRBJ2-1,TRBV7-2,few,CASSFSGRGPPFF,TGTGCCAGCAGCTTTAGCGGGAGGGGACCCCCGTTCTTC
TRBD1,TRBJ1-2,TRBV5-4,few,CASSLGQGTAYGYTF,TGTGCCAGCAGCTTGGGACAGGGGACGGCTTATGGCTACACCTTC
.,TRBJ2-2,TRBV6-1,.,CASSPRGLNTGELFF,TGTGCCAGCAGCCCGAGGGGGTTGAACACCGGGGAGCTGTTTTTT
.,TRBJ1-1,TRBV20-1,.,CSARDRESGAFF,TGCAGTGCTAGAGACAGGGAATCTGGAGCTTTCTTT
.,TRBJ1-6,TRBV5-4,few,CASSLGPFGDSPLHF,TGTGCCAGCAGCTTGGGGCCGTTTGGCGATTCACCCCTCCACTTT
.,TRBJ1-2,TRBV5-1,.,CASSLEGYYGYTF,TGCGCCAGCAGCCTCGAGGGGTACTATGGCTACACCTTC
.,TRBJ1-3,TRBV6-5,.,CASSYSIGQGLGNTIYF,TGTGCCAGCAGTTACTCAATAGGCCAGGGGTTAGGAAACACCATATATTTT
.,TRBJ1-2,TRBV2,few,CARLRGGIYGYTF,TGTGCCAGGTTAAGGGGAGGAATCTATGGCTACACCTTC
TRBD2,TRBJ2-5,TRBV20-1,.,CSARTSETQYF,TGCAGTGCCCGGACTAGCGAGACCCAGTACTTC
TRBD1,TRBJ1-2,TRBV4-3,.,CASSLGQVSYGYTF,TGCGCCAGCAGCCTAGGACAGGTCTCCTATGGCTACACCTTC
TRBD2,TRBJ2-1,TRBV7-7,few,CASSSGLAGASEQFF,TGTGCTAGCAGCTCGGGACTAGCGGGAGCCAGTGAGCAGTTCTTC
TRBD2,TRBJ2-3,TRBV7-8,medium-sized,CASSSPTTGRQGDTQYF,TGTGCCAGCAGCTCTCCGACCACCGGGAGGCAGGGAGATACGCAGTATTTT
TRBD1,TRBJ1-6,TRBV20-1,few,CSAKDRGDNSPLHF,TGCAGTGCAAAAGACAGGGGTGATAATTCACCCCTCCACTTT
.,TRBJ1-1,TRBV28,once,CASSFSLAVVNTEAFF,TGTGCCAGCAGTTTTTCGTTGGCAGTTGTGAACACTGAAGCTTTCTTT
.,TRBJ1-2,TRBV6-1,few,CASSEGGTDPYTF,TGTGCCAGCAGTGAAGGTGGCACTGACCCATACACCTTC
.,TRBJ2-1,TRBV6-2/TRBV6-3,.,CASSPLDPNNEQFF,TGTGCCAGCAGTCCCCTAGACCCAAACAATGAGCAGTTCTTC
.,TRBJ2-3,TRBV7-3,.,CASSSGTLRTDTQYF,TGTGCCAGCAGCTCAGGGACTCTCCGCACAGATACGCAGTATTTT
.,TRBJ2-5,TRBV27,few,CASSLQGTRQETQYF,TGTGCCAGCAGTTTACAGGGAACCCGTCAAGAGACCCAGTACTTC
.,TRBJ1-5,TRBV19,.,CASNIVKNQPQHF,TGTGCCAGTAATATTGTGAAGAATCAGCCCCAGCATTTT
.,TRBJ2-2,TRBV20-1,.,CSARSGPVGIGELFF,TGCAGTGCTAGATCCGGCCCCGTTGGGATCGGGGAGCTGTTTTTT
.,TRBJ1-2,TRBV4-3,few,CASSQEATSSGGYTF,TGCGCCAGCAGCCAAGAGGCGACCTCGTCAGGGGGCTACACCTTC
TRBD2,TRBJ2-7,TRBV10-3,.,CAISVSSGLSYEQYF,TGTGCCATCAGTGTATCTAGCGGGCTATCCTACGAGCAGTACTTC
TRBD1,TRBJ1-2,TRBV10-3,once,CAITSDRDYGCTF,TGTGCCATCACCTCGGACAGGGACTATGGCTGCACCTTC
.,TRBJ1-5,TRBV6-2/TRBV6-3,.,CASSLSGHPNQPQHF,TGTGCCAGCAGTCTCTCGGGACACCCCAATCAGCCCCAGCATTTT
.,TRBJ2-7,TRBV20-1,.,CSAPPGESRQGEQYF,TGCAGTGCCCCCCCGGGGGAGTCTCGACAGGGCGAGCAGTACTTC
TRBD2,TRBJ2-1,TRBV6-2/TRBV6-3,.,CASSPPRASGRQRQFF,TGTGCCAGCAGTCCCCCGAGAGCTAGCGGGAGGCAACGGCAGTTCTTC
.,TRBJ1-5,TRBV28,.,CASSGRSDQPQHF,TGTGCCAGCAGTGGACGTTCCGATCAGCCCCAGCATTTT
TRBD1,TRBJ2-2,TRBV10-3,once,CAISGTGGTRGTGELFF,TGTGCCATCAGCGGGACAGGGGGCACCCGGGGCACCGGGGAGCTGTTTTTT
TRBD1,TRBJ1-1,TRBV5-1,.,CASSHGTGAEAFF,TGCGCCAGCAGCCACGGGACAGGGGCTGAAGCTTTCTTT
.,TRBJ2-1,TRBV7-9,few,CASSLFRGKGGHEQFF,TGTGCCAGCAGCTTATTTAGGGGAAAGGGGGGCCATGAGCAGTTCTTC
.,TRBJ1-5,TRBV19,few,CASSITGYSNQPQHF,TGTGCCAGTAGTATTACAGGATATAGCAATCAGCCCCAGCATTTT
.,TRBJ1-2,TRBV7-8,.,CASSLASGGAGYGYTF,TGTGCCAGCAGCTTAGCGAGTGGGGGGGCAGGCTATGGCTACACCTTC
.,TRBJ2-3,TRBV10-3,.,CAANSPKDADTQYF,TGTGCCGCCAACTCCCCAAAGGATGCAGATACGCAGTATTTT